The present entry profiles one T cell receptor (beta chain) with its context. MiXCR, run by TCRdb on the 5' RACE reads, gives a single entry per CDR3 protein. There are 300,000 or so distinct CDR3 sequences in the sample; roughly 13% occur only once, and about 0.54% lies in the top ten. From germline, CDR1 is SEHNR and CDR2 FQNEAQ (reference sequence). The length of the CDR3 is 14 residues. V was pared by 1 base and J by 4 bases, with 2 bases of the junction left unmatched. This record comes from a study of T cells after yellow fever vaccination. V is TRBV7-9 and J is TRBJ1-1, with 8 bases fitting TRBD1. The sequencing here drew on CD4+ T cells sorted from PBMCs, taken 45 days after the yellow fever booster vaccination. This receptor was identified in a man aged 25 to 40 who received the YFV17D yellow fever vaccine. The CDR3 nucleotides read TGTGCCAGCAGCTTAGGGACAGGGCGCACTGAAGCTTTCTTT. Translation: CASSLGTGRTEAFF. The whole variable domain, remainder taken from reference TRBV7-9 and TRBJ1-1, is DTGVSQNPRHKITKRGQNVTFRCDPISEHNRLYWYRQTLGQGPEFLTYFQNEAQLEKSRLLSDRFSAERPKGSFSTLEIQRTEQGDSAMYLCASSLGTGRTEAFFGQGTRLTVV.